This T cell receptor (beta chain) is from a study of cytomegalovirus exposure and HLA in healthy donors. Study-wide results and caveats: In a later analysis, specific HLA alleles were associated with more than 15,000 TCR beta sequences at a 0.05 false discovery rate. Three of the chains that were CMV-associated were confirmed in vitro to be specific for CMV antigens.

The J segment lost 5 bases and the V segment lost 10 bases, leaving 4 bases of the junction unmatched. The CDR3 totals 12 residues. Germline CDR1 SNHLY, CDR2 FYNNEI. Primers included in the PCR were 60 Vbeta and 13 Jbeta primers. Here immunoSEQ multiplex PCR was the method, and the copy in TCRdb shows in-frame clones only, minus some. Here the sample spans 120,000 to 150,000 clones, roughly 77% being singletons. Concerning this clone itself: Its antigen remains unidentified.

The sequenced sample was PBMCs. This TCR came from a middle-aged man in good health and CMV-seronegative. The chain carries TRBV2 and TRBJ2-1; 8 bases map to TRBD1. CDR3 amino acids: CATEDRDNEQFF. CDR3 nucleotides: TGTGCCACCGAGGACAGGGACAATGAGCAGTTCTTC.